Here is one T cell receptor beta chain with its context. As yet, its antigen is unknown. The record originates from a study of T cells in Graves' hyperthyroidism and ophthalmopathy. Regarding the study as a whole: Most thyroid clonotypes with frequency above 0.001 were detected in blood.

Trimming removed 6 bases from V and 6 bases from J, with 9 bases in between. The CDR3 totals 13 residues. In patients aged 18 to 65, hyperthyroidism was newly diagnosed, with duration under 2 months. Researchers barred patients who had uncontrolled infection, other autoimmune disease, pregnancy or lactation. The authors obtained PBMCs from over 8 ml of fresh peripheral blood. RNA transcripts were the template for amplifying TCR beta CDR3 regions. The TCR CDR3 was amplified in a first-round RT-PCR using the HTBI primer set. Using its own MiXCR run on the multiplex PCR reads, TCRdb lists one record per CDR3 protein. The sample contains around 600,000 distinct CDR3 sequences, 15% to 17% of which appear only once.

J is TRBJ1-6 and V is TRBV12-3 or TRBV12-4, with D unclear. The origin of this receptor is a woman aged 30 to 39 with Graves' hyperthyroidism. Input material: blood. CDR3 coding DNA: TGTGCCAGCAGAAGGGTTATTAATTCACCCCTCCACTTT. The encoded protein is CASRRVINSPLHF.